The clone carrying this T cell receptor delta chain turned up a few times. The protein TCRdb gives is from a much larger clone and does not agree with this DNA's translation at residue 16, likely a read error; the protein shown here comes from the DNA. This CDR3 has 19 residues. Per germline, CDR1 GEAIGNYY and CDR2 EKD. TCRdb repeated clone calling on the RT-PCR reads with CATT. The data contain about 1,300 delta-chain clones, around 13% of them singletons. This sample was included in a study of gamma-delta T cells after stem cell transplantation. The TCR sequence derives from a human donor. It is not recorded whose cells these are; they may come from a transplant donor. The sample was gamma-delta T cells. This chain links TRDV2 with TRDJ1, with 7 bases fitting TRDD3. CDR3 nucleotide sequence: TGTGCCTGTGACACCGGAGCCCTGGGATACTCTATTCAACTCGATCAACTCATCTTT. Translation: CACDTGALGYSIQLDQLIF.